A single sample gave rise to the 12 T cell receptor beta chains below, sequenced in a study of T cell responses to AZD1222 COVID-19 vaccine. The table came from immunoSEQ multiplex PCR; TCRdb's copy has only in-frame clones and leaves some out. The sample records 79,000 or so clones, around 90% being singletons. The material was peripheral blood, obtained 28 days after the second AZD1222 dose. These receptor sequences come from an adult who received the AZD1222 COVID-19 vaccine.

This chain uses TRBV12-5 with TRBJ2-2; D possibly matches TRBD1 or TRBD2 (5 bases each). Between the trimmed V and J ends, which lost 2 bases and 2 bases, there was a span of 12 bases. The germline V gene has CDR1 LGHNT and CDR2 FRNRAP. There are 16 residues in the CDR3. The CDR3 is CASGLIGGQNTGELFF. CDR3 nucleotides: TGTGCTAGTGGTTTGATAGGAGGACAAAACACCGGGGAGCTGTTTTTT. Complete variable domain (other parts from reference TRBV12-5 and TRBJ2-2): DARVTQTPRHKVTEMGQEVTMRCQPILGHNTVFWYRQTMMQGLELLAYFRNRAPLDDSGMPKDRFSAEMPDATLATLKIQPSEPRDSAVYFCASGLIGGQNTGELFFGEGSRLTVL.

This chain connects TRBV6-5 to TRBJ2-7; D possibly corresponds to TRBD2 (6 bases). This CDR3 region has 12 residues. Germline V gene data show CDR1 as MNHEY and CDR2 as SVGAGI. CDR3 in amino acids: CASSNSGLLQYV. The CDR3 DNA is TGTGCCAGCAGTAACTCGGGACTGTTGCAGTACGTC.

The chain's CDR3 is CASSYPRGQGVNTIYF. CDR3 bases: TGTGCCAGCAGTTACCCAAGGGGACAGGGAGTAAACACCATATATTTT. The chain carries TRBV6-5 and TRBJ1-3; TRBD1 aligns across 9 bases. V shed 2 bases, J shed 6 bases, and the junction held 8 bases outside the gene matches. CDR3 length: 16 residues. Germline V gives CDR1 MNHEY, CDR2 SVGAGI.

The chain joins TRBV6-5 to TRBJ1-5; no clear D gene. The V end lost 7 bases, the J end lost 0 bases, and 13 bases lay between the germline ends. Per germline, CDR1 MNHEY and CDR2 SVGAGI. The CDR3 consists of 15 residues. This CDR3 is CASNRNSYSNQPQHF. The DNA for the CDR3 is TGTGCCAGCAACCGCAACAGCTATAGCAATCAGCCCCAGCATTTT.

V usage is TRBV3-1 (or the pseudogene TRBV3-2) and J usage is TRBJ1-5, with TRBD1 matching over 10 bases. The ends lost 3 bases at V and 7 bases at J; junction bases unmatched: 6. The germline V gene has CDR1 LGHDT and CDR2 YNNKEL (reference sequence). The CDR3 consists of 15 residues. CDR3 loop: CASSHGTGDGQPQHF. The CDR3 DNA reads TGTGCCAGCAGCCACGGGACAGGGGACGGACAGCCCCAGCATTTT.

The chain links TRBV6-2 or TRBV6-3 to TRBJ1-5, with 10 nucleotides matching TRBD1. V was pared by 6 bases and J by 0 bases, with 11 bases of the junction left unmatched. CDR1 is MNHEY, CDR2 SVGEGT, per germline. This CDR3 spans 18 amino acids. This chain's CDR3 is CASSGGQGLLYSNQPQHF. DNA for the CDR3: TGTGCCAGCAGCGGGGGACAGGGGCTTCTATATAGCAATCAGCCCCAGCATTTT.

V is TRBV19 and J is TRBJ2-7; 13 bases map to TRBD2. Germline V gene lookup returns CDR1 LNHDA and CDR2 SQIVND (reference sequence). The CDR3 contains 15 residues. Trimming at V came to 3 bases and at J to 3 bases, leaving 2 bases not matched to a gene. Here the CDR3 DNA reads TGTGCCAGTAGTATGGGGACTAGCGGGAACTACGAGCAGTACTTC. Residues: CASSMGTSGNYEQYF.

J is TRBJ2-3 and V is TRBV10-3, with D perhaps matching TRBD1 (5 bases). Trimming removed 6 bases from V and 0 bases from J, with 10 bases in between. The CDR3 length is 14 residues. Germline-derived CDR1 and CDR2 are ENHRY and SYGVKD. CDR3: CAISPSGSTDTQYF. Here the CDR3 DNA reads TGTGCCATCAGCCCCTCAGGGAGCACAGATACGCAGTATTTT.

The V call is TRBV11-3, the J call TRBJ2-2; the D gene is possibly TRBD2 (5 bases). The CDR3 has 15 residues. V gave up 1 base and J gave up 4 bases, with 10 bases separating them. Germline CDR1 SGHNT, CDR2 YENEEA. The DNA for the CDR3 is TGTGCCAGCAGCTTAGTAGAGGGTTCCACCGGGGAGCTGTTTTTT. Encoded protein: CASSLVEGSTGELFF.

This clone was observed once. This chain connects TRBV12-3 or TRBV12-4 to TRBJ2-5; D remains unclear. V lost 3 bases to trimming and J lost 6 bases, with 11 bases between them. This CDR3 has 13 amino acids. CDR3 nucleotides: TGTGCCAGCAGTTTGCAGGAGTTGAAGACCCAGTACTTC. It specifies CASSLQELKTQYF.

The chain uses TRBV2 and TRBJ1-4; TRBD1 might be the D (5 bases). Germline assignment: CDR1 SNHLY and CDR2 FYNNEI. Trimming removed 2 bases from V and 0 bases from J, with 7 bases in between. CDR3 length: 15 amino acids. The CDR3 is CASSEWTSTNEKLFF. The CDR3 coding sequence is TGTGCCAGCAGTGAATGGACATCAACTAATGAAAAACTGTTTTTT.

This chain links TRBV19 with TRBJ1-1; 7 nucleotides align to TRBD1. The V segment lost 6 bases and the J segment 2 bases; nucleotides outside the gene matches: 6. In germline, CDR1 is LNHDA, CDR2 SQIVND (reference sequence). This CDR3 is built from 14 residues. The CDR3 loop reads CASSLTGVNTEAFF. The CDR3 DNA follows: TGTGCCAGTAGCCTCACAGGGGTCAACACTGAAGCTTTCTTT.